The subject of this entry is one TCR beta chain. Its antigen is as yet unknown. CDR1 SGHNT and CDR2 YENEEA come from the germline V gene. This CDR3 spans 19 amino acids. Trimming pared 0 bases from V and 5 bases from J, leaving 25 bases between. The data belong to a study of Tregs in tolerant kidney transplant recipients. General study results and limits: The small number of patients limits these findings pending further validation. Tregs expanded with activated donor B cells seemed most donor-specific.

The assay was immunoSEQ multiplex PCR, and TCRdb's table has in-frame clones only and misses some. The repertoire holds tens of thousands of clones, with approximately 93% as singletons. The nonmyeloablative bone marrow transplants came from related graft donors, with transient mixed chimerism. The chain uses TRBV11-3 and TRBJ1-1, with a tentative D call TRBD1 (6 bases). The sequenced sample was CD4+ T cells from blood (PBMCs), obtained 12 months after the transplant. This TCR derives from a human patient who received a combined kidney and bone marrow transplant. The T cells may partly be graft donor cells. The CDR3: CASSLDWNRVTSRRTEAFF. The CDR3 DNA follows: TGTGCCAGCAGCTTAGATTGGAACAGGGTGACTTCCCGGCGGACTGAAGCTTTCTTT.